The clone carrying this TCR beta chain was detected many times. V was pared by 7 bases and J by 0 bases, with 2 bases of the junction left unmatched. This CDR3 comprises 12 residues. The germline V gene has CDR1 SQVTM and CDR2 ANQGSEA. This record comes from a study of low-dose radiotherapy and immunotherapy resistance in tumors. Across the study: Study patients were administered oral aspirin at 300 mg daily for four cycles from cycle 1 day 1.

Priming of first-strand cDNA relied on TRAV- and TRBV-specific primers (covering alpha and beta chains). With a constant-region primer and a V-primer adapter, TCRs were subjected to about 20 PCR cycles of amplification. TCRdb analysed the reads with MiXCR anew, one entry per CDR3 protein. This table holds about 97,000 distinct CDR3 sequences, less than 25% found once. Time point reported: after trial treatment. As to treatment: LDRT plus nivolumab, ipilimumab, low-dose cyclophosphamide and aspirin (RACIN trial). The therapy administered to donors comprised nivolumab, ipilimumab, aspirin, low-dose cyclophosphamide and low-dose radiotherapy.

Sequencing used PBMCs, obtained after low-dose radiotherapy plus immunotherapy. The genes are TRBV29-1 and TRBJ1-1; TRBD1 aligns across 7 bases. The sequence was obtained from a male donor with prostate cancer. The CDR3 loop is CSGQGLNTEAFF. The CDR3 DNA reads TGCAGCGGACAGGGATTGAACACTGAAGCTTTCTTT.